The entry below describes one TCR beta chain. The target antigen is unknown. The data were obtained in a study of blood T cells in healthy people across ages. Regarding the study as a whole: In long-lived donors, naive CD4+ cell counts and diversity exceeded those of aged donors.

The use of a sample-barcoded 5' primer and a J-beta primer mix characterized a second PCR of about 7 to 12 cycles. One entry per CDR3 protein results from TCRdb running MiXCR on the 5' RACE reads. The sample yields about 1.4 million distinct CDR3 sequences, around 59% seen once. The CDR3 totals 15 residues. The sample was blood. The rearrangement joins TRBV12-3 or TRBV12-4 to TRBJ2-5; possibly TRBD1 or TRBD2 for D (5 bases each). The J call could be wrong; TRBJ2-7 is a better fit for the DNA end. This clonotype was obtained from a man aged 18 to 30 in good health. For the CDR3, the DNA is TGTGCCAGCAGTTCCTTAGGCGTCGGGGCGGACGAGCAGTACTTC. Translated: CASSSLGVGADEQYF.